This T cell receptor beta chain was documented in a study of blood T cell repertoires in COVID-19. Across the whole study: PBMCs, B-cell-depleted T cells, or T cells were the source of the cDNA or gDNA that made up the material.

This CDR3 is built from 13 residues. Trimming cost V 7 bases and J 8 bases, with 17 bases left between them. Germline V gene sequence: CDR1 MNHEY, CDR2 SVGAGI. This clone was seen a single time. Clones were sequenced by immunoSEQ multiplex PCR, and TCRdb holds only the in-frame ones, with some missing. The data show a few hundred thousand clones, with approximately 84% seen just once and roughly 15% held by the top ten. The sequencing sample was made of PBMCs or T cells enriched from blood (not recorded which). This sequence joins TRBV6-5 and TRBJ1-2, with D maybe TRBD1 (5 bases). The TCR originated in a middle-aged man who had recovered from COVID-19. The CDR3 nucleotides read TGTGCCAGCACCGTGGGGCCCACTGAGGGCTACACCTTC. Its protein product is CASTVGPTEGYTF.